Presented here are 4 T cell receptor beta chains from one specimen sequenced in a study of blood T cell repertoires in COVID-19 (dated by TCRdb to 2020 to 2022). The library came from the immunoSEQ multiplex PCR assay. In its TCRdb copy, this immuneACCESS table keeps in-frame sequences only and misses some clones. Where compared with another copy, unresolved V genes explain less than half of these, and the others have no known cause. This sample lists approximately 280,000 clones; roughly 88% were detected once. 9.4% of the sample lies in the top ten. The sample taken for sequencing was peripheral blood. The origin of the receptors is a man between 18 and 35 years old with active or convalescent COVID-19.

V usage is TRBV5-1 and J usage is TRBJ2-7; TRBD2 matches 8 bases. With V trimmed by 0 bases and J by 2 bases, 1 base remained unmatched. The V gene's germline CDR1 is SGHRS and CDR2 YFSETQ. CDR3 length: 14 amino acids. CDR3 DNA: TGCGCCAGCAGCTTGGAACTAGCGGCCTACGAGCAGTACTTC. It yields the protein CASSLELAAYEQYF.

The chain recombines TRBV5-1 with TRBJ1-5; TRBD1 matches at 7 bases. Trimming removed 2 bases from V and 5 bases from J; junction bases left unmatched: 7. This CDR3 spans 15 amino acids. Germline V gives CDR1 SGHRS, CDR2 YFSETQ. CDR3 coding DNA: TGCGCCAGCAGCTTAGGCAGGGGGTCCGATCAGCCCCAGCATTTT. This sequence encodes CASSLGRGSDQPQHF.

The J gene is TRBJ2-1, the V gene TRBV9; 15 positions match TRBD2. The ends lost 0 bases at V and 7 bases at J; junction bases unmatched: 5. Looked up from germline, CDR1 is SGDLS and CDR2 is YYNGEE. The CDR3 contains 17 residues. DNA of the CDR3: TGTGCCAGCAGCGTAGGACCCGGGACTAGCGGGGGGAATGAGCAGTTCTTC. Protein sequence: CASSVGPGTSGGNEQFF.

V usage is TRBV18 and J usage is TRBJ1-4; 7 bases are shared with TRBD1. This CDR3 region has 14 residues. V gave up 7 bases and J gave up 5 bases; unmatched junction bases: 7. CDR1 and CDR2 (germline): KGHSH, LQKENI. CDR3 nucleotide sequence: TGTGCCAGCTGCTCGACAGGGCCGAATGAAAAACTGTTTTTT. It codes for CASCSTGPNEKLFF.